This entry lists 27 T cell receptor beta chains sequenced from one sample in a study of shared clonotypes between healthy human individuals (dated by TCRdb to about 2020). Library construction relied on the immunoSEQ multiplex PCR assay. TCRdb limited this immuneACCESS table to in-frame rearrangements with V and J called. A share of clones is missing; checked studies link under half to unresolved V genes, and the rest is unexplained. A total of 1.5 million to 2.5 million clones appear in this sample, about 95% of them only once. The ten biggest clones cover roughly 1.2% of the sample. CD8 naive samples were obtained by positive selection for CCR7 among CD45RO-negative cells, yielding a CD45RA+CCR7+ population from which TemRA cells were excluded. The material sequenced was naive CD8+ T cells sorted from blood. Per the publication, the cell subset or site label means: CD45RA+CCR7+. The receptors derive from a man in his late teens or twenties in good health.

The chain's CDR3 is CASSIKFPYEQYF. CDR3 coding DNA: TGTGCCAGTAGTATAAAGTTCCCCTACGAGCAGTACTTC. The V and J genes are TRBV19 and TRBJ2-7; the D is unclear. CDR3 size: 13 residues. The germline gives CDR1 LNHDA, CDR2 SQIVND (reference sequence). With 2 bases removed from V and 2 bases from J, the gap between germline ends came to 7 bases.

In the case of this clone: This same CDR3 is encoded by further DNA sequences in the sample. V is TRBV4-1 and J is TRBJ1-1, with unresolved D. Germline V lookup: CDR1 MGHRA, CDR2 YSYEKL. The germline V and J ends were trimmed by 1 base and 1 base, with 4 bases remaining between them. The CDR3 length is 13 residues. The CDR3 loop is CASSQGPNTEAFF. The CDR3 DNA reads as TGCGCCAGCAGCCAAGGTCCGAACACTGAAGCTTTCTTT.

Note on this clone: Other DNA sequences from this sample encode an identical CDR3 as well. V usage is TRBV11-2 and J usage is TRBJ2-5; the D is unclear. V was trimmed by 4 bases and J by 5 bases, leaving 5 bases between them. The CDR3 consists of 11 residues. Germline CDR1 is SGHAT and CDR2 is FQNNGV. The CDR3 protein is CASSSGETQYF. CDR3 nucleotide sequence: TGTGCCAGCAGCTCAGGCGAGACCCAGTACTTC.

Turning to this clone: The identical CDR3 is also encoded by other nucleotide sequences in the sample. This sequence joins TRBV4-1 and TRBJ2-7; TRBD1 matches 9 bases. Germline loops: CDR1 MGHRA, CDR2 YSYEKL. This CDR3 region has 14 residues. V was pared by 4 bases and J by 4 bases, with 5 bases of the junction left unmatched. CDR3 in amino acids: CASSPGTGRYEQYF. CDR3 nucleotide sequence: TGCGCCAGCAGCCCAGGGACAGGGAGGTACGAGCAGTACTTC.

The chain links TRBV2 to TRBJ2-1; D ambiguous. CDR1 SNHLY and CDR2 FYNNEI come from the germline V gene. The CDR3 consists of 10 residues. V was trimmed by 8 bases and J by 6 bases, leaving 5 bases between them. DNA for the CDR3: TGTGCCAGCGCTATCAATGAGCAGTTCTTC. Translating it yields CASAINEQFF.

The chain carries TRBV2 and TRBJ2-5, with D tentatively TRBD2 (5 bases). V lost 4 bases, J lost 5 bases, and 17 bases lay in between. The CDR3 is 15 amino acids. Per the germline V gene, CDR1 is SNHLY and CDR2 is FYNNEI. The CDR3 DNA reads as TGTGCCAGCAGTGGGACTGACCGCCTAGGGGAGACCCAGTACTTC. This gives the protein CASSGTDRLGETQYF.

The gene calls are TRBV9 and TRBJ1-1, with D possibly being TRBD1 (5 bases). The V end lost 0 bases, the J end lost 0 bases, and 15 bases lay between the germline ends. This CDR3 spans 17 amino acids. The germline V gene has CDR1 SGDLS and CDR2 YYNGEE. The CDR3 DNA follows: TGTGCCAGCAGCGTAGAGGGGATTCCCTTTTTGAACACTGAAGCTTTCTTT. This sequence encodes CASSVEGIPFLNTEAFF.

The chain is built from TRBV5-5 and TRBJ1-5; D remains ambiguous. The length of the CDR3 is 15 residues. The V gene's germline CDR1 is SGHKS and CDR2 YYEKEE (reference sequence). V was shortened by 0 bases and J by 4 bases, with 11 bases between the two germline ends. CDR3 bases: TGTGCCAGCAGCTTGGGAGAGTGGGAGAATCAGCCCCAGCATTTT. It is translated as CASSLGEWENQPQHF. Looking up the rest from reference TRBV5-5 and TRBJ1-5 gives the full variable domain: DAGVTQSPTHLIKTRGQQVTLRCSPISGHKSVSWYQQVLGQGPQFIFQYYEKEERGRGNFPDRFSARQFPNYSSELNVNALLLGDSALYLCASSLGEWENQPQHFGDGTRLSIL.

V gene TRBV21-1 combines with J gene TRBJ2-7; the table's D call TRBD2 went unverified against the DNA. TRBV21-1 is annotated as a pseudogene. The CDR3 is made up of 15 amino acids. The CDR3 loop reads CASSKVRWLPGEQYF. The CDR3 region has the DNA TGTGCCAGCAGCAAAGTACGGTGGCTGCCCGGGGAGCAGTACTTC.

V is TRBV10-3 and J is TRBJ2-5; TRBD2 matches 7 bases. V lost 2 bases, J lost 5 bases, and 11 bases stayed unmatched. The CDR3 spans 16 residues. Germline loops: CDR1 ENHRY, CDR2 SYGVKD. CDR3 DNA sequence: TGTGCCATCAGTGAGATGTTAGCGGGTCAAGGGGAGACCCAGTACTTC. Translated: CAISEMLAGQGETQYF.

The sample holds a few counts of this clone. Here the CDR3 DNA reads TGTGCCAGTAGCTACAGGGGGCCTCCCGCCTCCTACGAGCAGTACTTC. Translating it yields CASSYRGPPASYEQYF. The chain is built from TRBV19 and TRBJ2-7, with 9 bases fitting TRBD1. The CDR3 has 16 amino acids. Germline CDR1 LNHDA, CDR2 SQIVND (reference sequence). Trimming took 6 bases from V and 0 from J; bases not matched to a gene: 9.

The rearrangement joins TRBV28 to TRBJ2-1; D unresolved. The CDR3 length is 10 residues. CDR1 is MDHEN and CDR2 is SYDVKM in the germline V gene. Deletions cut 6 bases from V and 8 bases from J, with 5 bases between. CDR3 residues: CASRNDEQFF. DNA of the CDR3: TGTGCCAGCAGGAACGATGAGCAGTTCTTC. Variable domain in full (rest from reference TRBV28 and TRBJ2-1): DVKVTQSSRYLVKRTGEKVFLECVQDMDHENMFWYRQDPGLGLRLIYFSYDVKMKEKGDIPEGYSVSREKKERFSLILESASTNQTSMYLCASRNDEQFFGPGTRLTVL.

The chain carries TRBV6-4 and TRBJ1-2; no reliable D call. In germline, CDR1 is MRHNA, CDR2 SNTAGT. This CDR3 has 12 amino acids. Trimming removed 3 bases from V and 6 bases from J, with 8 bases in between. The CDR3 reads CASSDGSHGYTF. For the CDR3, the DNA is TGTGCCAGCAGTGATGGCAGCCATGGCTACACCTTC.

The sample holds one count of this clone. This chain connects TRBV28 to TRBJ1-3; 7 bases fit TRBD1. The CDR3 is 17 amino acids. Unmatched junction bases numbered 13, after V lost 8 bases and J lost 0 bases. CDR1 is MDHEN and CDR2 is SYDVKM in the germline V gene. Here the CDR3 DNA reads TGTGCCAGCTCCAAGGGGGCCGGGTCCCTCTCTGGAAACACCATATATTTT. It encodes CASSKGAGSLSGNTIYF.

The chain combines TRBV6-1 with TRBJ1-2; D is unclear. The germline V gene encodes CDR1 MNHNS and CDR2 SASEGT. The CDR3 is 16 amino acids. V was pared by 4 bases and J by 1 base, with 16 bases between. CDR3 residues: CASSADMGRFNYGYTF. The CDR3 DNA sequence: TGTGCCAGCAGTGCTGATATGGGCAGGTTTAACTATGGCTACACCTTC.

The chain links TRBV15 to TRBJ2-7; D unclear. V was pared by 0 bases and J by 5 bases, with 8 bases between. The CDR3 has 13 amino acids. Germline V gives CDR1 LNHNV, CDR2 YYDKDF (reference sequence). The CDR3 region has the DNA TGTGCCACCAGCAGAGACTCAATGAACGAGCAGTACTTC. Residues: CATSRDSMNEQYF.

V is TRBV27 and J is TRBJ1-1; tentative D call: TRBD1 (6 bases). The ends were cut back, 6 bases at V and 4 bases at J, with 18 bases in the middle. Germline CDR1 reads MNHEY; CDR2 reads SMNVEV (reference sequence). The CDR3 extends over 15 amino acids. CDR3 loop: CASSSAGGVGTEAFF. The CDR3 region has the DNA TGTGCCAGCAGCTCCGCTGGGGGCGTCGGCACTGAAGCTTTCTTT.

The chain links TRBV9 to TRBJ1-2; D not certain. Germline V gene sequence: CDR1 SGDLS, CDR2 YYNGEE. This CDR3 spans 15 amino acids. Trimming took off 0 bases at V and 3 bases at J, with 12 bases between the two ends. The CDR3 protein is CASSVETMMDYGYTF. The CDR3 DNA reads TGTGCCAGCAGCGTAGAAACGATGATGGACTATGGCTACACCTTC.

This chain joins TRBV27 and TRBJ2-2; D not resolved. The CDR3 length is 15 residues. V was pared by 1 base and J by 0 bases, with 6 bases between. Germline V CDR1 and CDR2: MNHEY, SMNVEV (reference sequence). CDR3 residues: CASSLYGPNTGELFF. CDR3 in DNA: TGTGCCAGCAGTTTATACGGACCGAACACCGGGGAGCTGTTTTTT.

This chain uses TRBV4-1 with TRBJ2-7, with a weak D call TRBD1 (6 bases). CDR3 size: 14 residues. CDR1 and CDR2 (germline): MGHRA, YSYEKL. The V gene lost 4 bases and the J gene lost 2 bases, with 12 bases spanning the gap. The CDR3 nucleotides are TGCGCCAGCAGCCCGGGACATGCCACCTACGAGCAGTACTTC. It encodes CASSPGHATYEQYF.

The table lists this clone with a count of one. This chain uses TRBV4-3 with TRBJ2-1; D not resolved. Per germline, CDR1 LGHNA and CDR2 YSLEER. CDR3 length: 13 residues. The V and J ends lost 1 base and 9 bases respectively, with 10 bases between them. CDR3 DNA: TGCGCCAGCAGCCAAGTAATAGCCGGTGAGCAGTTCTTC. It translates to CASSQVIAGEQFF.

In this sample, this clone turned up once. V is TRBV7-9 and J is TRBJ1-4; 7 bases line up with TRBD1. The germline V gene encodes CDR1 SEHNR and CDR2 FQNEAQ (reference sequence). J gave up 5 bases and V 3 bases, and 12 bases lay outside the gene matches. This CDR3 is 17 amino acids long. CDR3 protein: CASSFFAWAGGNEKLFF. The CDR3 DNA sequence: TGTGCCAGCAGCTTCTTCGCGTGGGCAGGGGGAAATGAAAAACTGTTTTTT. The variable domain in full, with the rest retrieved from reference TRBV7-9 and TRBJ1-4, is DTGVSQNPRHKITKRGQNVTFRCDPISEHNRLYWYRQTLGQGPEFLTYFQNEAQLEKSRLLSDRFSAERPKGSFSTLEIQRTEQGDSAMYLCASSFFAWAGGNEKLFFGSGTQLSVL.

This sequence joins TRBV7-3 and TRBJ1-2, with 8 bases identical to TRBD1. Per the germline V gene, CDR1 is SGHTA and CDR2 is FQGTGA. V was clipped by 5 bases and J by 3 bases; unmatched bases: 5. The CDR3 has 14 amino acids. This CDR3 is CASSPGGADYGYTF. The CDR3 region has the DNA TGTGCCAGCAGCCCAGGGGGCGCGGACTATGGCTACACCTTC.

The chain combines TRBV4-1 with TRBJ2-3; D ambiguous. Germline V gene lookup returns CDR1 MGHRA and CDR2 YSYEKL. V was clipped by 3 bases and J by 5 bases, with 9 bases between them. The CDR3 runs to 13 residues. CDR3 bases: TGCGCCAGCAGCCAGGCCAATGAAGATACGCAGTATTTT. Translation gives CASSQANEDTQYF.

The chain carries TRBV4-3 and TRBJ2-7; 10 nucleotides agree with TRBD2. Trimming took 0 bases from V and 5 from J; bases not matched to a gene: 4. Germline V gene data show CDR1 as LGHNA and CDR2 as YSLEER. The CDR3 runs 15 residues. This CDR3 is CASSQEASGSHEQYF. The CDR3 nucleotides are TGCGCCAGCAGCCAAGAGGCTAGCGGGAGCCACGAGCAGTACTTC.

V and J are TRBV18 and TRBJ2-7; D remains ambiguous. The V and J ends lost 5 bases and 3 bases respectively, with 11 bases between them. The CDR3 runs to 13 residues. Germline CDR1 and CDR2: KGHSH and LQKENI. The CDR3 sequence is CASSEPTDYEQYF. The CDR3 DNA sequence: TGTGCCAGCTCAGAACCGACCGACTACGAGCAGTACTTC.

The gene calls are TRBV15 and TRBJ2-7; 8 bases line up with TRBD1. CDR1 LNHNV and CDR2 YYDKDF come from the germline V gene (reference sequence). The CDR3 contains 14 residues. The V and J ends lost 4 bases and 4 bases, in that order; junction bases with no gene match: 6. The CDR3 sequence is CATSTGGTGYEQYF. CDR3 DNA sequence: TGTGCCACCAGCACCGGAGGGACAGGTTACGAGCAGTACTTC.